A selection of T cell receptor beta chains follows, all from one sample in a study of T cell responses to AZD1222 COVID-19 vaccine. Sequencing was performed with immunoSEQ multiplex PCR; in TCRdb, only in-frame clones are kept and a portion is missing. Of 85,000 to 130,000 clones listed, around 90% are singletons. The specimen comprised peripheral blood, sampled on day 0 of AZD1222 vaccination. The receptor source for this set is an adult in good health. Both conserved end residues are part of each CDR3. A D gene is named only where the DNA matches it firmly. Not every row has a clone size; where given, it reads once, few, many or a size class.

d_call clone_size j_call v_call cdr3_nt cdr3_aa
TRBD1 - TRBJ2-5 TRBV10-3 TGTGCCATCAGCGCCGGGACAGGGTCAGAGACCCAGTACTTC CAISAGTGSETQYF
TRBD1 - TRBJ1-1 TRBV6-5 TGTGCCAGCACCTGGGGTACAGGGGAGAACACTGAAGCTTTCTTT CASTWGTGENTEAFF
- - TRBJ1-1 TRBV10-1 TGCGCCAGCAGGAGAACAGCGAACACTGAAGCTTTCTTT CASRRTANTEAFF
- - TRBJ2-2 TRBV6-5 TGTGCCAGCAGGGGTTGGAACACCGGGGAGCTGTTTTTT CASRGWNTGELFF
- - TRBJ2-7 TRBV11-3 TGTGCCAGCAGCTTAGCAAGCGGCTACGAGCAGTACTTC CASSLASGYEQYF
- - TRBJ2-7 TRBV9 TGTGCCAGCAGCGCCGACGGGAAATACGAGCAGTACTTC CASSADGKYEQYF
- - TRBJ2-1 TRBV21-1 TGTGCCACCGGGACAGTACACAATGAGCAGTTCTTC CATGTVHNEQFF
TRBD1 - TRBJ1-2 TRBV6-2/TRBV6-3 TGTGCCAGCAGCTGGGACAGGGAGTTCTATGGCTACACCTTC CASSWDREFYGYTF
TRBD2 - TRBJ2-5 TRBV28 TGTGCCAGCAGTGGGCGGGACTACCTTCGGGAGACCCAGTACTTC CASSGRDYLRETQYF
TRBD1 - TRBJ2-2 TRBV28 TGTGCCAGTCAGGGCAGGGGGCGAAGCACCGGGGAGCTGTTTTTT CASQGRGRSTGELFF
- few TRBJ1-2 TRBV7-2 TGTGCCAGCAGCTTAAAACAGGATAACTATGGCTACACCTTC CASSLKQDNYGYTF
TRBD2 - TRBJ2-2 TRBV2 TGTGCCAGCTACTCCGGGACTAGCGGGCCCAACACCGGGGAGCTGTTTTTT CASYSGTSGPNTGELFF
TRBD1 once TRBJ1-1 TRBV19 TGTGCCAGTAGTATTGGGACAGGGCTCTCAACCGACACTGAAGCTTTCTTT CASSIGTGLSTDTEAFF
TRBD1 - TRBJ2-5 TRBV23-1 TGCGCCAAAGCTGGGACAGGGGGGATCGAGACCCAGTACTTC CAKAGTGGIETQYF
TRBD1 - TRBJ2-3 TRBV7-3 TGTGCCAGCAGCGAACACAGGGGAGATACGCAGTATTTT CASSEHRGDTQYF
- - TRBJ2-1 TRBV6-6 TGTGCCAGCAGTTCCCAGACTCCCAGCAATGAGCAGTTCTTC CASSSQTPSNEQFF
- once TRBJ1-5 TRBV6-2/TRBV6-3 TGTGCCAGCAGCTACTCTCAGAGTCCCCTAAATCAGCCCCAGCATTTT CASSYSQSPLNQPQHF
- - TRBJ2-7 TRBV9 TGTGCCAGCAGCCCCCGAGGACATAACCCCTACGAGCAGTACTTC CASSPRGHNPYEQYF